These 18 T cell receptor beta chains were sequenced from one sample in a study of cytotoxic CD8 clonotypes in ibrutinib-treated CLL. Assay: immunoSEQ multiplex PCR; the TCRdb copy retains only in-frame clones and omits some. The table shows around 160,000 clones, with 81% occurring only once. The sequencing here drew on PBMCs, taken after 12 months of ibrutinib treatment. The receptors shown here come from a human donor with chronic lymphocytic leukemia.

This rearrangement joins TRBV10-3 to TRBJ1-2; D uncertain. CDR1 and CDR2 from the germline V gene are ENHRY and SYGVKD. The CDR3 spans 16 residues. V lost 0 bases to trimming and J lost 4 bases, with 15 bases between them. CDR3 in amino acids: CAISESGGSTGYGYTF. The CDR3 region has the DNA TGTGCCATCAGTGAGTCAGGAGGGAGTACTGGCTATGGCTACACCTTC.

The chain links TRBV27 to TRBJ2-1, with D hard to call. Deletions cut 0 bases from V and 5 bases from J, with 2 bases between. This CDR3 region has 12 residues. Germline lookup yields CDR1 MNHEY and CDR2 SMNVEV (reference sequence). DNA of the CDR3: TGTGCCAGCAGTTTATCGGACAATGAGCAGTTCTTC. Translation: CASSLSDNEQFF.

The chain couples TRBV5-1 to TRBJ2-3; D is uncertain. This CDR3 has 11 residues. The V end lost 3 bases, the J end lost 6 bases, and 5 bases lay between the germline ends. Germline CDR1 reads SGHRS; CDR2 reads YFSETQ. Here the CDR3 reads CASSSLDTQYF. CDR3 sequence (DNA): TGCGCCAGCAGCTCCCTTGATACGCAGTATTTT.

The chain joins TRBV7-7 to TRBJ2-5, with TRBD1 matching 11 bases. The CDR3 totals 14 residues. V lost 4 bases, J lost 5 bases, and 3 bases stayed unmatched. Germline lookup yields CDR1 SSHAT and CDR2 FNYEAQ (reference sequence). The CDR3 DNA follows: TGTGCCAGCAGCTCCGGGACAGGGGGGGAGACCCAGTACTTC. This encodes CASSSGTGGETQYF.

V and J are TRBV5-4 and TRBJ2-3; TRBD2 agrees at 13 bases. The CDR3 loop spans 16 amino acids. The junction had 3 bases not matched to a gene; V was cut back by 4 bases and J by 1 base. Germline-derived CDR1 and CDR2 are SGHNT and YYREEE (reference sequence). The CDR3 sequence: CASSPGLAGGTDTQYF. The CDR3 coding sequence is TGTGCCAGCAGCCCCGGACTAGCGGGGGGCACAGATACGCAGTATTTT.

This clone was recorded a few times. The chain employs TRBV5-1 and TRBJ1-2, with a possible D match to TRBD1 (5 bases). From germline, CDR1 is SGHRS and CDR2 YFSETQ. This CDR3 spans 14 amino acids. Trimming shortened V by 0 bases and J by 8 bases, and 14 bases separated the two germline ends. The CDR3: CASSLASQGGGYTF. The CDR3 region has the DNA TGCGCCAGCAGCTTGGCGAGTCAGGGTGGCGGCTACACCTTC.

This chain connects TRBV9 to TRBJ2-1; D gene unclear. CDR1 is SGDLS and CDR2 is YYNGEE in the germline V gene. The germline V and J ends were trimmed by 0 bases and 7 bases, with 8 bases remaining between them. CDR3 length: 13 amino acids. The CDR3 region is CASSVGSVNEQFF. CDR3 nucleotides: TGTGCCAGCAGCGTAGGTTCGGTGAATGAGCAGTTCTTC. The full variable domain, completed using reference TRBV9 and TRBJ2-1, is DSGVTQTPKHLITATGQRVTLRCSPRSGDLSVYWYQQSLDQGLQFLIQYYNGEERAKGNILERFSAQQFPDLHSELNLSSLELGDSALYFCASSVGSVNEQFFGPGTRLTVL.

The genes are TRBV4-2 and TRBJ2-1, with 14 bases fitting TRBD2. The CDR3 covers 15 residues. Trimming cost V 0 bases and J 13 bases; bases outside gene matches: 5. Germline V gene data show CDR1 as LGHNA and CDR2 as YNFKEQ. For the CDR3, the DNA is TGTGCCAGCAGCCAAGAGACGGGACTAGCGGGAGACCAGTTCTTC. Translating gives CASSQETGLAGDQFF.

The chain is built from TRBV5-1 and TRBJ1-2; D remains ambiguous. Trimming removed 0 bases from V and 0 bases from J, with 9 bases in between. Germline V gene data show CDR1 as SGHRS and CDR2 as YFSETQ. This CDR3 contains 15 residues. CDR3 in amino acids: CASSLEAVANYGYTF. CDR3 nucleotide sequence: TGCGCCAGCAGCTTGGAAGCTGTCGCTAACTATGGCTACACCTTC. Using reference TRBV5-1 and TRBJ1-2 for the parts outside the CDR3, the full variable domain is KAGVTQTPRYLIKTRGQQVTLSCSPISGHRSVSWYQQTPGQGLQFLFEYFSETQRNKGNFPGRFSGRQFSNSRSEMNVSTLELGDSALYLCASSLEAVANYGYTFGSGTRLTVV.

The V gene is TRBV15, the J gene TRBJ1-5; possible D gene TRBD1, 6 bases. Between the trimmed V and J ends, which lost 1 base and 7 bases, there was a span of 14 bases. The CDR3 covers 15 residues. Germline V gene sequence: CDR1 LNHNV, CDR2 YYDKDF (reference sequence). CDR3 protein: CATSRVGRGGQPQHF. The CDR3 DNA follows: TGTGCCACCAGCAGAGTAGGCAGGGGAGGACAGCCCCAGCATTTT.

Here the CDR3 DNA reads TGTGCCAGCAGCCCACCCCCCCTTAGCGGGGGGCCCGGGGAGCTGTTTTTT. Encoded protein: CASSPPPLSGGPGELFF. The rearrangement links TRBV7-2 to TRBJ2-2; 10 bases are shared with TRBD2. The CDR3 spans 17 residues. J lost 6 bases, V lost 5 bases, and 12 bases had no gene match. Germline CDR1 and CDR2: SGHTA and FQGNSA.

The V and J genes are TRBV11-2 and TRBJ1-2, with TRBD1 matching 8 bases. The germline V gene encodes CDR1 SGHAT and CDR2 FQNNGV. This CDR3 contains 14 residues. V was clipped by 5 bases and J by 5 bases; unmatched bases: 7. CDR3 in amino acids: CASSTRTGWYGYTF. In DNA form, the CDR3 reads TGTGCCAGCAGCACGCGGACAGGGTGGTATGGCTACACCTTC.

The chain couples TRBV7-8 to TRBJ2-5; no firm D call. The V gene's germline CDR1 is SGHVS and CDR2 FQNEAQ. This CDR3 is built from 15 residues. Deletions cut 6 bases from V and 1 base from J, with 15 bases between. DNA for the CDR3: TGTGCCAGCAGTCGAACAGCCTTACTCCAAGAGACCCAGTACTTC. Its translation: CASSRTALLQETQYF.

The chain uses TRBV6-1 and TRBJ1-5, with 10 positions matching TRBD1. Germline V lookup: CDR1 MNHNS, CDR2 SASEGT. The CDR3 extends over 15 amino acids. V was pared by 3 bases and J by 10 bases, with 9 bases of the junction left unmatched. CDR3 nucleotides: TGTGCCAGCAGTGAGACAGGGGGCTGGCCCAGCCCCCAGCATTTT. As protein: CASSETGGWPSPQHF.

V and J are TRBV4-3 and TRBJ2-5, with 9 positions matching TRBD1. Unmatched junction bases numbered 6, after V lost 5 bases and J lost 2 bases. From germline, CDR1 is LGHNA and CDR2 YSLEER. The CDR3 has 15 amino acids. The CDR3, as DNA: TGCGCCAGCAGCACCGGGACAGGGATACAAGAGACCCAGTACTTC. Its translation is CASSTGTGIQETQYF.

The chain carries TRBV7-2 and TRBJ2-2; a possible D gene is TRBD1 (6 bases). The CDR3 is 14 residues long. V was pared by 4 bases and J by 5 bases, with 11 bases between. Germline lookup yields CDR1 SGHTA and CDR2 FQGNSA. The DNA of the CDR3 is TGTGCCAGCAGCTCGATACAGGGAACCGGGGAGCTGTTTTTT. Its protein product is CASSSIQGTGELFF.

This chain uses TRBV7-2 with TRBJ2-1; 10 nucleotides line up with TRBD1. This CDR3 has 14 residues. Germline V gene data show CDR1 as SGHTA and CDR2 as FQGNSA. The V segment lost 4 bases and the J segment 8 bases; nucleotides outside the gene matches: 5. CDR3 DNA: TGTGCCAGCAGCTCTCGGACAGGGGGGGATGAGCAGTTCTTC. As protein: CASSSRTGGDEQFF.

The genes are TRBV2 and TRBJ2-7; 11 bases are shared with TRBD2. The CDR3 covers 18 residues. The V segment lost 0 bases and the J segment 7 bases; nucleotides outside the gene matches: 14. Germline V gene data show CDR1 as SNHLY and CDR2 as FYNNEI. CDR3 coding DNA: TGTGCCAGCAGTGAAGCGCTCCTAGCGGGGGGCCTCCTTGAGGAGCAGTACTTC. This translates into CASSEALLAGGLLEEQYF.